This T cell receptor (beta chain) was identified in a study of CD8 T cells in ankylosing spondylitis. Findings and limits, study-wide: Some motif variants were previously reported in reactive arthritis synovial fluid and blood.

This CDR3 has 13 amino acids. With 1 base removed from V and 6 bases from J, the gap between germline ends came to 7 bases. Researchers built TCR beta libraries using quantitative 5'-RACE with molecular barcodes. TCRdb recomputed calls from the 5' RACE reads with MiXCR, one row per CDR3 protein. The sample records 150,000 to 200,000 distinct CDR3 sequences, about 18% being singletons. In this sample, this clonotype turned up many times. What it binds is unknown. The chain links TRBV12-3 or TRBV12-4 to TRBJ1-5; D unresolved. The sequence came from a male donor with ankylosing spondylitis or in good health (not recorded which). The material sequenced was blood, either unsorted or a sorted T cell fraction (not recorded which). The CDR3 region has the DNA TGTGCCAGCAGTTTAGGGGCAAGTCAGCCCCAGCATTTT. Translated, it gives CASSLGASQPQHF.